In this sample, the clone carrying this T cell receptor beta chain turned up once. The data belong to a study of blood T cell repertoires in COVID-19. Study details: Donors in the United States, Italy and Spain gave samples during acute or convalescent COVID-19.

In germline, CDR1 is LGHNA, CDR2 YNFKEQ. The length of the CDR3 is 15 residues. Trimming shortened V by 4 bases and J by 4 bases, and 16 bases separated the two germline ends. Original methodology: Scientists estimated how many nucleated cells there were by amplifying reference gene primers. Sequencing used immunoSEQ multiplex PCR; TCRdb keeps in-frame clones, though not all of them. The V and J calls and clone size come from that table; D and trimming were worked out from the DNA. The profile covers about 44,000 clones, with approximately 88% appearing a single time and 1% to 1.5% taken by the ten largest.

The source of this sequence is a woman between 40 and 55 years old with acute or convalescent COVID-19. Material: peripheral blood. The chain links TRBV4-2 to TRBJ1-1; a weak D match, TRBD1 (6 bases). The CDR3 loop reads CASSPLTQGSTEAFF. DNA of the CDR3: TGTGCCAGCAGCCCTTTAACACAGGGCAGCACTGAAGCTTTCTTT.